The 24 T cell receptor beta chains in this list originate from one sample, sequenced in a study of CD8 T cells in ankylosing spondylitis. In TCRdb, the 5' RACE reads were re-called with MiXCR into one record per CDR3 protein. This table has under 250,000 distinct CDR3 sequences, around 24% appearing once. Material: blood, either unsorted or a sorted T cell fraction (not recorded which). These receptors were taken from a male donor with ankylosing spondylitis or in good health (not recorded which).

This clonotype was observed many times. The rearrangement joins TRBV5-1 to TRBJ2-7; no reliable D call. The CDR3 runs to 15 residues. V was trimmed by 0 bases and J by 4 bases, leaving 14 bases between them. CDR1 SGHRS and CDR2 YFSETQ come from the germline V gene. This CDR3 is CASSLDSSSTYEQYF. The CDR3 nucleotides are TGCGCCAGCAGCTTGGATTCCAGCTCTACTTACGAGCAGTACTTC.

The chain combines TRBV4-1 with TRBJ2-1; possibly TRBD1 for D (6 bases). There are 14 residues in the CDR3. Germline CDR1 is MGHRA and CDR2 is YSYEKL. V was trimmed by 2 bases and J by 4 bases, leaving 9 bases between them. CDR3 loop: CASSQNDRYNEQFF. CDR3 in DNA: TGCGCCAGCAGCCAAAACGACAGGTACAATGAGCAGTTCTTC.

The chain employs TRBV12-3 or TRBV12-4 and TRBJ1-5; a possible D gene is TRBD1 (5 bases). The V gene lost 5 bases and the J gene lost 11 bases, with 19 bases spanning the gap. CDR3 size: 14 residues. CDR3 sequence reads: CASSPGAVNLAQHF. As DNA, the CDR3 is TGTGCCAGCAGTCCCGGGGCCGTCAATCTAGCCCAGCATTTT.

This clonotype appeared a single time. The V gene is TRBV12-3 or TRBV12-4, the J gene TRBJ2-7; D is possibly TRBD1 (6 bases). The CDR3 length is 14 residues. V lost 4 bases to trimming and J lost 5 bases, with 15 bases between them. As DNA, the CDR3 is TGTGCCAGCAGTTGGCTCCAGGGGTACAACGAGCAGTACTTC. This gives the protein CASSWLQGYNEQYF.

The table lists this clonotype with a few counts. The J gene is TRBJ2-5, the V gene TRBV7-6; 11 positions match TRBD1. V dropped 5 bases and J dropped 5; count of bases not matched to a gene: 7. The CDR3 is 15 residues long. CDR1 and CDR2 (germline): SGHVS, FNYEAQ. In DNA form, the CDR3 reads TGTGCCAGCAGCCCGAGGACAGGGGGCAGGGAGACCCAGTACTTC. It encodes CASSPRTGGRETQYF.

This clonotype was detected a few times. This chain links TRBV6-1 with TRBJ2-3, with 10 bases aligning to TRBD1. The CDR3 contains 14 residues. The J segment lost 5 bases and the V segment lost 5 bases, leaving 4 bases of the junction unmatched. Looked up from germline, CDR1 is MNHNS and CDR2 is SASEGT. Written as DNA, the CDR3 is TGTGCCAGCAGTAGGACAGGGGGAAAAGATACGCAGTATTTT. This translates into CASSRTGGKDTQYF.

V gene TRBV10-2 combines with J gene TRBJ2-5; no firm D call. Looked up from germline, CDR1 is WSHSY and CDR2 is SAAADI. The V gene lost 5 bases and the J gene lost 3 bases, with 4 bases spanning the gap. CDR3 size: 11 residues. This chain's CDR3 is CASSHKETQYF. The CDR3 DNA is TGCGCCAGCAGTCACAAAGAGACCCAGTACTTC.

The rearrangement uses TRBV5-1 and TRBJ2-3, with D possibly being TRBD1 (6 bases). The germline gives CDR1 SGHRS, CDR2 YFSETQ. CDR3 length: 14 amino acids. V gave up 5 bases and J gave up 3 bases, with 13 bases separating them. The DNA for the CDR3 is TGCGCCAGCAGGTCGGCAGGGGAAACAGATACGCAGTATTTT. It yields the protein CASRSAGETDTQYF.

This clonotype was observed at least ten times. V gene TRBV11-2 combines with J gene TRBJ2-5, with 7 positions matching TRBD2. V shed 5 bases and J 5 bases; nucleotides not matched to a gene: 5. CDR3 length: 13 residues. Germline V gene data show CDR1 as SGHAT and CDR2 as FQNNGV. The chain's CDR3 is CASSRGLSETQYF. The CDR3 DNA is TGTGCCAGCAGCCGGGGACTATCTGAGACCCAGTACTTC.

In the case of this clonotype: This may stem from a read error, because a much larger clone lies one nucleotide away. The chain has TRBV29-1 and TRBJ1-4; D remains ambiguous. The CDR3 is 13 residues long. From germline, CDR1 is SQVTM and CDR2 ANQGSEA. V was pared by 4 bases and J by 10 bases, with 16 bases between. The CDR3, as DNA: TGCAGCGTTGCGGGTACTCCTAGTGGAAAACTGTTTTTT. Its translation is CSVAGTPSGKLFF.

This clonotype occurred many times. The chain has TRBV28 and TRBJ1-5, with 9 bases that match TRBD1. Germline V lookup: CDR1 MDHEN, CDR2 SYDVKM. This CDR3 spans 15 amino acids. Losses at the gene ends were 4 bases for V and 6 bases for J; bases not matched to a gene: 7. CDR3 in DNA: TGTGCCAGCAGTTCTTACAGGGGGCAGGGTCAGCCCCAGCATTTT. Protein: CASSSYRGQGQPQHF.

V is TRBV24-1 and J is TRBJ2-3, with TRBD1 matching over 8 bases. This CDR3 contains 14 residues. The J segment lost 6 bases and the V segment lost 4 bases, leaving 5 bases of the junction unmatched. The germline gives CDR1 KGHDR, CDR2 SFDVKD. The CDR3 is CATSDLYRGDTQYF. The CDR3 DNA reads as TGTGCCACCAGTGACCTGTACAGGGGGGATACGCAGTATTTT.

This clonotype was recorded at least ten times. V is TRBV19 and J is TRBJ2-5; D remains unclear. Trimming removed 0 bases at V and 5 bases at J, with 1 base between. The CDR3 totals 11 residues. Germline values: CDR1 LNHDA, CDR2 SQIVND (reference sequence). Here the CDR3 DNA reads TGTGCCAGTAGTATAGAGGAGACCCAGTACTTC. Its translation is CASSIEETQYF.

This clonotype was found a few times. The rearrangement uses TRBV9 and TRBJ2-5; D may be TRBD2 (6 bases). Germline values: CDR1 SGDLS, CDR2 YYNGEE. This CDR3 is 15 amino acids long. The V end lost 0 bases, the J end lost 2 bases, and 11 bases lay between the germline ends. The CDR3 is CASSVDAGRQETQYF. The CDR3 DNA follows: TGTGCCAGCAGCGTAGATGCAGGGAGGCAAGAGACCCAGTACTTC.

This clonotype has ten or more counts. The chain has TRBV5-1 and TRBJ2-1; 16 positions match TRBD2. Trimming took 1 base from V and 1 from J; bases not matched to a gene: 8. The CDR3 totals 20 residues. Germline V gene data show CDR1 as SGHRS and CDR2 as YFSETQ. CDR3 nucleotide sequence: TGCGCCAGCAGCTTGTCCGGGACTAGCGGGAGGGCCTTGTCCTACAATGAGCAGTTCTTC. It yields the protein CASSLSGTSGRALSYNEQFF.

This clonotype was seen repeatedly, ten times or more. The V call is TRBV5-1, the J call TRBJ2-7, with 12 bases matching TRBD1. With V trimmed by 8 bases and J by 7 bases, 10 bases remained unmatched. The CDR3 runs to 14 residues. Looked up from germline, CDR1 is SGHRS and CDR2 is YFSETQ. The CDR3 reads CASLPGQGAWEQYF. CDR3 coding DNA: TGCGCCAGTCTTCCGGGACAGGGGGCCTGGGAGCAGTACTTC.

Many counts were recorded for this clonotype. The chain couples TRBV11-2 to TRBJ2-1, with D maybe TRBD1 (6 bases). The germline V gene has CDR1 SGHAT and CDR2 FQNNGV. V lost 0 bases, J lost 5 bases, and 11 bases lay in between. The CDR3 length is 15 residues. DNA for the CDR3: TGTGCCAGCAGCTTAGACAGGGGTAGCCACAATGAGCAGTTCTTC. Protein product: CASSLDRGSHNEQFF.

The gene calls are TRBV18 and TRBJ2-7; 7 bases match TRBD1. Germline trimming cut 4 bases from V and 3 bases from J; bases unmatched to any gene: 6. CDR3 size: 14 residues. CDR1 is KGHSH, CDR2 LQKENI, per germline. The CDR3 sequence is CASSLRDSDYEQYF. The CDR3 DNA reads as TGTGCCAGCTCACTCCGGGACAGTGACTACGAGCAGTACTTC.

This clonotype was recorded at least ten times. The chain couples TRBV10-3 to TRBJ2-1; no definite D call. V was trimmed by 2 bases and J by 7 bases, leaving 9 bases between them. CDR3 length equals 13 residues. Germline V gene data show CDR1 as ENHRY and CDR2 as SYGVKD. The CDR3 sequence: CAISERNENEQFF. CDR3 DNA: TGTGCCATCAGTGAGAGGAATGAGAATGAGCAGTTCTTC.

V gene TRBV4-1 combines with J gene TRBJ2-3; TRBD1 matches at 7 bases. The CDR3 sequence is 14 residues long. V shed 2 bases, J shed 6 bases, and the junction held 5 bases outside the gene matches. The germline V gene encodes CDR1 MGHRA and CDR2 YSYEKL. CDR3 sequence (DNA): TGCGCCAGCAGCCAACCAGGGGGTTCGGATACGCAGTATTTT. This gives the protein CASSQPGGSDTQYF.

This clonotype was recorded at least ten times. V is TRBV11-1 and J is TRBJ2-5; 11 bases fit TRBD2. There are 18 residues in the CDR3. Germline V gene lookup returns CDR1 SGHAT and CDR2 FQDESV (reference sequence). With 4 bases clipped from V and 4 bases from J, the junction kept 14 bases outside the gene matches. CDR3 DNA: TGTGCCAGCAGCTCCTTATTCGTAGCGGGAGGGCCATCAGAGACCCAGTACTTC. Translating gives CASSSLFVAGGPSETQYF.

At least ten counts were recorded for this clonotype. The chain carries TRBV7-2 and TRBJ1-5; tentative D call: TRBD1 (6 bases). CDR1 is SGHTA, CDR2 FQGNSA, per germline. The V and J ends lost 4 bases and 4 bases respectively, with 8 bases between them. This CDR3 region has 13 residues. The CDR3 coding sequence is TGTGCCAGCAGCTCGGACAGAAATCAGCCCCAGCATTTT. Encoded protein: CASSSDRNQPQHF.

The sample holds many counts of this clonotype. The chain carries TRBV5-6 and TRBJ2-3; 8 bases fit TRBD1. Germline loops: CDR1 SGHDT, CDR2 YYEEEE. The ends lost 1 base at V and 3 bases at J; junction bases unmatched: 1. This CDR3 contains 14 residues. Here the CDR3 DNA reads TGTGCCAGCAGCTTGCAGGGGGCTACAGATACGCAGTATTTT. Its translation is CASSLQGATDTQYF.

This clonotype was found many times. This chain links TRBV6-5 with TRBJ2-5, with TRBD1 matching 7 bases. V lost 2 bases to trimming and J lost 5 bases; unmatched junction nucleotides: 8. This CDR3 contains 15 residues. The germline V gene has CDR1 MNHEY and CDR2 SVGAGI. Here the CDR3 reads CASSYGTGVGETQYF. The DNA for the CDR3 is TGTGCCAGCAGTTACGGAACAGGGGTTGGTGAGACCCAGTACTTC.